The clone carrying this T cell receptor beta chain was seen only a few times. Its antigen is undetermined. The study's findings and limits: Tumor-infiltrating Treg TCR alpha and beta sequences overlapped most with tumor naive CD4+ T cells, then blood naive. Tumor memory CD4+ T cell TCR gene usage was found to cluster with blood and lymph node memory CD4+ cells and with lymph node naive CD4+ cells.

Semi-nested PCR with Nested Universal Primer A followed constant-region reverse priming of full-length variable regions. MiXCR was run by TCRdb on the 5' RACE reads, yielding one entry per CDR3 protein. This sample yields about 32,000 distinct CDR3 sequences, of which roughly 30% are seen a single time; approximately 2.4% belongs to the top ten. With 9 bases removed from V and 0 bases from J, the gap between germline ends came to 15 bases. Germline CDR1 and CDR2: LGHDT and YNNKEL (reference sequence). The CDR3 is 15 amino acids. The sorted Tregs were CD4+CD25+CD127-/low cells. The sequence was collected from a female donor with breast cancer. The sample comprised tumor-infiltrating Tregs sorted from the breast tumor. The chain combines TRBV3-1 with TRBJ2-1; a possible D gene is TRBD2 (5 bases). CDR3 bases: TGTGCCAGTGCCCGGGGTCAAAGCTCCTACAATGAGCAGTTCTTC. Encoded protein: CASARGQSSYNEQFF.